A selection of T cell receptor beta chains follows, all from one sample in a study of siplizumab effects on memory and regulatory T cells. Assay used: immunoSEQ multiplex PCR; TCRdb lists only in-frame clones, some missing. This table holds roughly 11,000 clones, around half found once. Their antigens remain unidentified. Specimen: CFSE-low (dividing) CD8+ T cells sorted from an allogeneic mixed lymphocyte reaction. These receptors were obtained from a human donor in good health; the cells came from an allogeneic mixed lymphocyte reaction. Some clones in this sample may be carry-over from other donors' samples. Each CDR3 is given with its conserved first and last residue. The order of the fields is clone size, D gene, J gene, V gene, CDR3 protein, CDR3 DNA. The D gene is left open where the match is weak. Clone sizes are given selectively: once, few, many, or a class where the clone is expanded.

clone_size: NA
d_call: TRBD2
j_call: TRBJ2-2
v_call: TRBV6-5
cdr3_aa: CASSSTGTMAGELFF
cdr3_nt: TGTGCCAGCAGTTCGACCGGGACTATGGCCGGGGAGCTGTTTTTT

clone_size: few
d_call: NA
j_call: TRBJ2-1
v_call: TRBV29-1
cdr3_aa: CSALLENYNEQFF
cdr3_nt: TGCAGCGCACTACTGGAGAATTACAATGAGCAGTTCTTC

clone_size: NA
d_call: NA
j_call: TRBJ2-7
v_call: TRBV29-1
cdr3_aa: CSVVSSGYEQYF
cdr3_nt: TGCAGCGTTGTTAGCAGCGGTTACGAGCAGTACTTC

clone_size: NA
d_call: NA
j_call: TRBJ1-1
v_call: TRBV18
cdr3_aa: CASSPGNLGVRRGGMNTEAFF
cdr3_nt: TGTGCCAGCTCACCAGGGAACTTGGGAGTTCGGAGGGGAGGGATGAACACTGAAGCTTTCTTT

clone_size: few
d_call: TRBD2
j_call: TRBJ2-3
v_call: TRBV5-4
cdr3_aa: CASSLTSGMGDTQYF
cdr3_nt: TGTGCCAGCAGCTTGACTAGCGGGATGGGAGATACGCAGTATTTT

clone_size: NA
d_call: NA
j_call: TRBJ1-1
v_call: TRBV6-5
cdr3_aa: CASSYGPNLNTEAFF
cdr3_nt: TGTGCCAGCAGTTACGGGCCGAACCTGAACACTGAAGCTTTCTTT

clone_size: once
d_call: NA
j_call: TRBJ2-7
v_call: TRBV30
cdr3_aa: CAWSPGTYTYEQYF
cdr3_nt: TGTGCCTGGAGCCCCGGGACATATACCTACGAGCAGTACTTC

clone_size: many
d_call: NA
j_call: TRBJ2-1
v_call: TRBV29-1
cdr3_aa: CSLGPYSHNEQFF
cdr3_nt: TGCAGCTTGGGACCCTATAGCCACAATGAGCAGTTCTTC

clone_size: few
d_call: NA
j_call: TRBJ2-1
v_call: TRBV7-6
cdr3_aa: CASSPTGEGNEQFF
cdr3_nt: TGTGCCAGCAGCCCGACAGGGGAGGGCAATGAGCAGTTCTTC

clone_size: few
d_call: NA
j_call: TRBJ1-2
v_call: TRBV7-3
cdr3_aa: CASSLGETGYTF
cdr3_nt: TGTGCCAGCAGCTTAGGGGAGACCGGCTACACCTTC

clone_size: medium-sized
d_call: NA
j_call: TRBJ2-7
v_call: TRBV5-4
cdr3_aa: CASSSGVGLYEQYF
cdr3_nt: TGTGCCAGCAGCTCAGGGGTCGGCTTATACGAGCAGTACTTC

clone_size: NA
d_call: NA
j_call: TRBJ2-5
v_call: TRBV7-9
cdr3_aa: CASSLEGFQETQYF
cdr3_nt: TGTGCCAGCAGCTTAGAGGGGTTTCAAGAGACCCAGTACTTC

clone_size: NA
d_call: NA
j_call: TRBJ1-5
v_call: TRBV27
cdr3_aa: CASSLGGFQPQHF
cdr3_nt: TGTGCCAGCAGTTTAGGAGGGTTCCAGCCCCAGCATTTT

clone_size: few
d_call: NA
j_call: TRBJ2-7
v_call: TRBV4-1
cdr3_aa: CASSQDHVAGPYEQYF
cdr3_nt: TGCGCCAGCAGCCAAGACCACGTGGCAGGTCCCTACGAGCAGTACTTC

clone_size: NA
d_call: NA
j_call: TRBJ2-3
v_call: TRBV10-2
cdr3_aa: CASRDISDTQYF
cdr3_nt: TGCGCCAGCAGGGACATCTCAGATACGCAGTATTTT

clone_size: NA
d_call: NA
j_call: TRBJ1-1
v_call: TRBV6-5
cdr3_aa: CASTETLNTEAFF
cdr3_nt: TGTGCCAGCACCGAGACTCTGAACACTGAAGCTTTCTTT

clone_size: NA
d_call: NA
j_call: TRBJ1-1
v_call: TRBV19
cdr3_aa: CASSIGGSTEAFF
cdr3_nt: TGTGCCAGTAGTATTGGGGGAAGCACTGAAGCTTTCTTT

clone_size: NA
d_call: NA
j_call: TRBJ1-5
v_call: TRBV4-3
cdr3_aa: CASSQSYSNQPQHF
cdr3_nt: TGCGCCAGCAGCCAATCTTATAGCAATCAGCCCCAGCATTTT

clone_size: few
d_call: TRBD2
j_call: TRBJ2-1
v_call: TRBV5-1
cdr3_aa: CASRRTDRSAGGILNEQFF
cdr3_nt: TGCGCCAGCAGAAGGACGGATCGTAGCGCGGGGGGTATTCTTAATGAGCAGTTCTTC